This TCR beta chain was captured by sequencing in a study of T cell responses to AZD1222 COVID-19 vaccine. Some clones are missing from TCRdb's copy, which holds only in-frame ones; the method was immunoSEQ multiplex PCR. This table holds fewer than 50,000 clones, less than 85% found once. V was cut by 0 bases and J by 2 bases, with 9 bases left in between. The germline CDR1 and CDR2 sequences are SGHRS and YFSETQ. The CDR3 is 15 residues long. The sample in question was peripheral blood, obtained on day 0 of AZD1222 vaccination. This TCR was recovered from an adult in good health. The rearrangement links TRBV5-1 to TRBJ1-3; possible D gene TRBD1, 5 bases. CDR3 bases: TGCGCCAGCAGCTTGGAACTGGGGCCTGGAAACACCATATATTTT. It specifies CASSLELGPGNTIYF.